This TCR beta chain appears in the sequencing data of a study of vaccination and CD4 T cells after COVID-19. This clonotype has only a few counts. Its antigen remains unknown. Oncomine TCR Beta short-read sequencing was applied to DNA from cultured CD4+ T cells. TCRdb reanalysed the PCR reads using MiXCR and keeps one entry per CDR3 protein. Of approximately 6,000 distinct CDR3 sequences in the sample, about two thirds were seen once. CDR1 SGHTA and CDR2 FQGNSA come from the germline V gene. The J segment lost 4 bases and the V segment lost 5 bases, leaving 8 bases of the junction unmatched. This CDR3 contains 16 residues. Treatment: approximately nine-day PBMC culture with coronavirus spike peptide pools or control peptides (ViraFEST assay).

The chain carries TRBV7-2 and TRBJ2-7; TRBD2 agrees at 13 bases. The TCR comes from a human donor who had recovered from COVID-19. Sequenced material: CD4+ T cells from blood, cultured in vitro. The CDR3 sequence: CASSQRTSGGRYEQYF. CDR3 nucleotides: TGTGCCAGCAGCCAACGGACTAGCGGGGGTCGTTACGAGCAGTACTTC.